One and the same sample provided the 6 T cell receptor beta chains below, sequenced in a study of long-term antiretroviral therapy in people with HIV. Survey-level resolution applied to immunoSEQ assay v3.0. The table came from immunoSEQ multiplex PCR; TCRdb's copy has only in-frame clones and leaves some out. Here the sample spans more than 30,000 clones, about 76% being singletons. The source material was unsorted PBMCs, sampled 1.9 years after starting antiretroviral therapy. Receptors originate from a man between 18 and 29 years old with HIV.

The chain carries TRBV7-9 and TRBJ2-7, with TRBD1 matching 11 bases. Germline loops: CDR1 SEHNR, CDR2 FQNEAQ (reference sequence). The CDR3 spans 19 residues. The junction had 13 bases not matched to a gene; V was cut back by 1 base and J by 2 bases. CDR3 loop: CASSLGDRGNLQETYEQYF. The CDR3 DNA is TGTGCCAGCAGCTTAGGGGACAGGGGGAATCTTCAGGAAACCTACGAGCAGTACTTC.

The chain links TRBV2 to TRBJ1-2; possibly TRBD1 for D (6 bases). CDR1 and CDR2 from the germline V gene are SNHLY and FYNNEI. The CDR3 is 13 residues long. Trimming removed 6 bases at V and 6 bases at J, with 14 bases between. CDR3 amino acids: CASSKGHLNGYTF. As DNA, the CDR3 is TGTGCCAGCAGCAAGGGACACCTAAATGGCTACACCTTC.

The rearrangement uses TRBV11-2 and TRBJ2-3; 7 nucleotides align to TRBD1. With V trimmed by 2 bases and J by 2 bases, 4 bases remained unmatched. The germline gives CDR1 SGHAT, CDR2 FQNNGV. The CDR3 runs to 15 residues. The CDR3 DNA follows: TGTGCCAGCAGCTTAAGGACAGGAGACACAGATACGCAGTATTTT. Encoded protein: CASSLRTGDTDTQYF.

The chain is built from TRBV19 and TRBJ1-4; a possible D gene is TRBD1 (6 bases). CDR3 length: 17 residues. V was trimmed by 5 bases and J by 0 bases, leaving 16 bases between them. The germline V gene encodes CDR1 LNHDA and CDR2 SQIVND (reference sequence). The CDR3 DNA reads TGTGCCAGTAGTGACCGGGACATCGCAGCAACTAATGAAAAACTGTTTTTT. Its translation is CASSDRDIAATNEKLFF.

This clone was seen only once. The chain links TRBV7-8 to TRBJ2-1; no definite D call. Germline values: CDR1 SGHVS, CDR2 FQNEAQ. Trimming pared 5 bases from V and 0 bases from J, leaving 11 bases between. CDR3 size: 15 residues. The CDR3 region has the DNA TGTGCCAGCAGCCTCTACCCCAGCTCCTACAATGAGCAGTTCTTC. Amino acids: CASSLYPSSYNEQFF.

CDR3 protein: CASSYRQGGAEAFF. CDR3 bases: TGTGCCAGCAGTTATAGACAGGGGGGGGCTGAAGCTTTCTTT. The chain carries TRBV6-5 and TRBJ1-1, with 9 bases lining up with TRBD1. CDR1 and CDR2 from the germline V gene are MNHEY and SVGAGI. Losses at the gene ends were 3 bases for V and 6 bases for J; bases not matched to a gene: 5. The CDR3 runs to 14 residues.